This TCR beta chain was captured in a study of cytomegalovirus exposure and HLA in healthy donors. This clone showed up just a few times. Antigen: not known. General study findings and limits: It was confirmed in vitro that a few of the CMV-associated chains were specific for CMV antigens. Clonal expansion, a later analysis showed, was greater in HLA-associated TCR beta chains than in equally common others.

A multiplex PCR was run with 60 Vbeta primers and 13 Jbeta primers. Only in-frame clones appear in the TCRdb table, and some are missing; sequencing was by immunoSEQ multiplex PCR. Among 90,000 to 150,000 clones, approximately 78% were seen once, and the ten largest hold 3.3%. The germline V gene encodes CDR1 MNHNS and CDR2 SASEGT. The CDR3 runs to 15 residues. Trimming took 1 base from V and 4 from J; bases not matched to a gene: 3. This clonotype was sampled from a woman in her 30s in good health and CMV-seropositive. Material: PBMCs. This chain uses TRBV6-1 with TRBJ2-7; 11 bases align to TRBD1. Written as DNA, the CDR3 is TGTGCCAGCAGTGAAGGGACAGGGGGCATGTACGAGCAGTACTTC. It encodes CASSEGTGGMYEQYF.